This is a list of T cell receptor beta chains from one sample in a study of beta chain features in type 1 diabetes. Method: immunoSEQ multiplex PCR; TCRdb's copy keeps in-frame clones and lacks some. This repertoire shows approximately 130,000 clones, 15% to 20% found once; its top ten account for 2% to 3%. The sequenced sample consisted of central memory CD4+ T cells from blood. The origin of the receptors is a man between 18 and 29 years old with type 1 diabetes. Both conserved end residues are part of each CDR3. D genes are given only for firm matches. Clone sizes are given selectively: once, few, many, or a class where the clone is expanded.

j_call: TRBJ2-1
clone_size: NA
v_call: TRBV11-3
cdr3_length: 15
d_call: NA
cdr3_nt: TGTGCCAGCAGCTTCTCACGGGGACCTAACAATGAGCAGTTCTTC
cdr3_aa: CASSFSRGPNNEQFF

j_call: TRBJ2-7
clone_size: few
v_call: TRBV7-2
cdr3_length: 15
d_call: TRBD2
cdr3_nt: TGTGCCAGCAGCTTAGTAGCGGGATCCGGAGGCGAGCAGTACTTC
cdr3_aa: CASSLVAGSGGEQYF

j_call: TRBJ2-5
clone_size: NA
v_call: TRBV18
cdr3_length: 13
d_call: NA
cdr3_nt: TGTGCCAGCTCACCAGGCAGTCAAGAGACCCAGTACTTC
cdr3_aa: CASSPGSQETQYF

j_call: TRBJ2-3
clone_size: NA
v_call: TRBV7-7
cdr3_length: 14
d_call: NA
cdr3_nt: TGTGCTAGCAGCCCGCAAGTTGGGGCAGATACGCAGTATTTT
cdr3_aa: CASSPQVGADTQYF

j_call: TRBJ2-5
clone_size: once
v_call: TRBV5-1
cdr3_length: 14
d_call: TRBD2
cdr3_nt: TGCGCCAGCAGCCTGGCTCCGGGAGGGGAGACCCAGTACTTC
cdr3_aa: CASSLAPGGETQYF

j_call: TRBJ1-4
clone_size: NA
v_call: TRBV30
cdr3_length: 12
d_call: NA
cdr3_nt: TGTGCCTGGGGCCGGTCATCCGAAAAACTGTTTTTT
cdr3_aa: CAWGRSSEKLFF

j_call: TRBJ1-1
clone_size: few
v_call: TRBV9
cdr3_length: 15
d_call: NA
cdr3_nt: TGTGCCAGCAGCGTAGGCAGGACAACGAACACTGAAGCTTTCTTT
cdr3_aa: CASSVGRTTNTEAFF

j_call: TRBJ2-3
clone_size: many
v_call: TRBV2
cdr3_length: 12
d_call: NA
cdr3_nt: TGTGCCAGCAGTTGGGGGTCAGATACGCAGTATTTT
cdr3_aa: CASSWGSDTQYF

j_call: TRBJ2-7
clone_size: NA
v_call: TRBV30
cdr3_length: 11
d_call: TRBD1
cdr3_nt: TGTGCCTGGAGTGTAGCCGGGACAGGGGTTTTC
cdr3_aa: CAWSVAGTGVF

j_call: TRBJ2-7
clone_size: NA
v_call: TRBV9
cdr3_length: 16
d_call: NA
cdr3_nt: TGTGCCAGCAGCGTAGGGGGCAGGGGGGATCCCTACGAGCAGTACTTC
cdr3_aa: CASSVGGRGDPYEQYF

j_call: TRBJ2-7
clone_size: few
v_call: TRBV5-6
cdr3_length: 14
d_call: TRBD1
cdr3_nt: TGTGCCAGCTACTACCTGGACAGGGAAAACGAGCAGTACTTC
cdr3_aa: CASYYLDRENEQYF

j_call: TRBJ1-1
clone_size: NA
v_call: TRBV30
cdr3_length: 13
d_call: NA
cdr3_nt: TGTGCCTGGAAGTTTTCGTGGGGCCCTGAAGCTTTCTTT
cdr3_aa: CAWKFSWGPEAFF

j_call: TRBJ2-7
clone_size: few
v_call: TRBV5-1
cdr3_length: 13
d_call: NA
cdr3_nt: TGCGCCAGCAGCTTGGGAGTAGACGGCGAGCAGTACTTC
cdr3_aa: CASSLGVDGEQYF

j_call: TRBJ1-1
clone_size: few
v_call: TRBV7-2
cdr3_length: 14
d_call: NA
cdr3_nt: TGTGCCAGCAGCTATCAGGGCTGGGGCACTGAAGCTTTCTTT
cdr3_aa: CASSYQGWGTEAFF

j_call: TRBJ1-1
clone_size: few
v_call: TRBV9
cdr3_length: 15
d_call: TRBD1
cdr3_nt: TGTGCCAGCAGCGTAGCGGGACAGGCGGGAACTGAAGCTTTCTTT
cdr3_aa: CASSVAGQAGTEAFF

j_call: TRBJ2-1
clone_size: few
v_call: TRBV7-2
cdr3_length: 17
d_call: NA
cdr3_nt: TGTGCCAGCAGCTTAGATCTCCCGGGGGCGGCCTACAATGAGCAGTTCTTC
cdr3_aa: CASSLDLPGAAYNEQFF

j_call: TRBJ2-1
clone_size: NA
v_call: TRBV7-6
cdr3_length: 17
d_call: TRBD2
cdr3_nt: TGTGCCAGCAGCTTATTGTTGAGCGGGAGCTCCTACAATGAGCAGTTCTTC
cdr3_aa: CASSLLLSGSSYNEQFF

j_call: TRBJ2-7
clone_size: NA
v_call: TRBV4-2
cdr3_length: 15
d_call: NA
cdr3_nt: TGTGCCAGCAGCCCCTCCACAGGGACCGCCTACGAGCAGTACTTC
cdr3_aa: CASSPSTGTAYEQYF

j_call: TRBJ2-3
clone_size: NA
v_call: TRBV9
cdr3_length: 14
d_call: TRBD2
cdr3_nt: TGTGCCAGCAACCGGGACTATCCAGGGGATACGCAGTATTTT
cdr3_aa: CASNRDYPGDTQYF

j_call: TRBJ2-1
clone_size: NA
v_call: TRBV7-2
cdr3_length: 16
d_call: TRBD2
cdr3_nt: TGTGCCAGCAGCCCAGATAGCGGGAGCTCCTACAATGAGCAGTTCTTC
cdr3_aa: CASSPDSGSSYNEQFF

j_call: TRBJ1-6
clone_size: NA
v_call: TRBV5-1
cdr3_length: 15
d_call: NA
cdr3_nt: TGCGCCAGCAAGGACCTCCCCCAATCCGGAACACCCCTCCACTTT
cdr3_aa: CASKDLPQSGTPLHF

j_call: TRBJ2-3
clone_size: many
v_call: TRBV2
cdr3_length: 13
d_call: NA
cdr3_nt: TGTGCCAGCAGCCCACGACTGGGAGATACGCAGTATTTT
cdr3_aa: CASSPRLGDTQYF

j_call: TRBJ2-7
clone_size: few
v_call: TRBV2
cdr3_length: 14
d_call: TRBD1
cdr3_nt: TGTGCCAGCAGACCCGACAGGGTCTCCTACGAGCAGTACTTC
cdr3_aa: CASRPDRVSYEQYF

j_call: TRBJ2-1
clone_size: NA
v_call: TRBV5-1
cdr3_length: 15
d_call: NA
cdr3_nt: TGCGCCAGCAGCTTGGGACTAGAGGTAAGCGGTGAGCAGTTCTTC
cdr3_aa: CASSLGLEVSGEQFF

j_call: TRBJ2-2
clone_size: few
v_call: TRBV6-5
cdr3_length: 16
d_call: NA
cdr3_nt: TGTGCCAGCAGTTACCGTGCTTCCCTTAGGGGCGGGGAGCTGTTTTTT
cdr3_aa: CASSYRASLRGGELFF

j_call: TRBJ2-2
clone_size: NA
v_call: TRBV30
cdr3_length: 13
d_call: NA
cdr3_nt: TGTGCAGCTAATCCAGGGAACACCGGGGAGCTGTTTTTT
cdr3_aa: CAANPGNTGELFF

j_call: TRBJ2-7
clone_size: NA
v_call: TRBV25-1
cdr3_length: 15
d_call: TRBD2
cdr3_nt: TGTGCCAGCAGTGAAGGGGTAGCGGGCCCCTACGAGCAGTACTTC
cdr3_aa: CASSEGVAGPYEQYF

j_call: TRBJ2-1
clone_size: NA
v_call: TRBV4-3
cdr3_length: 15
d_call: TRBD2
cdr3_nt: TGCGCCAGCAGCCAAGAAGTACGGGGGGGCAATGAGCAGTTCTTC
cdr3_aa: CASSQEVRGGNEQFF

j_call: TRBJ1-4
clone_size: NA
v_call: TRBV6-5
cdr3_length: 14
d_call: NA
cdr3_nt: TGTGCCAGCAGTTACGATGGGCTCAATGAAAAACTGTTTTTT
cdr3_aa: CASSYDGLNEKLFF

j_call: TRBJ2-1
clone_size: few
v_call: TRBV29-1
cdr3_length: 15
d_call: TRBD2
cdr3_nt: TGCAGCGTTTCGGGCGGGGGGTGGTCCTACAATGAGCAGTTCTTC
cdr3_aa: CSVSGGGWSYNEQFF

j_call: TRBJ2-3
clone_size: NA
v_call: TRBV2
cdr3_length: 15
d_call: NA
cdr3_nt: TGTGCCAGCGGGGCCAAGGCGGGCGGCACAGATACGCAGTATTTT
cdr3_aa: CASGAKAGGTDTQYF

j_call: TRBJ1-5
clone_size: few
v_call: TRBV27
cdr3_length: 13
d_call: NA
cdr3_nt: TGTGCCAGCAGTTTAAAAGGGGATCAGCCCCAGCATTTT
cdr3_aa: CASSLKGDQPQHF

j_call: TRBJ1-1
clone_size: NA
v_call: TRBV2
cdr3_length: 13
d_call: NA
cdr3_nt: TGTGCCAGCAGTGATCAGGGGAACACTGAAGCTTTCTTT
cdr3_aa: CASSDQGNTEAFF

j_call: TRBJ2-5
clone_size: few
v_call: TRBV30
cdr3_length: 16
d_call: TRBD2
cdr3_nt: TGTGCCTGGAGCCCAGGGACTAGCGGGAGAGGGGAGACCCAGTACTTC
cdr3_aa: CAWSPGTSGRGETQYF

j_call: TRBJ2-1
clone_size: NA
v_call: TRBV6-5
cdr3_length: 13
d_call: TRBD1
cdr3_nt: TGTGCCAGCAGTTTGGACAGGGCCAATGAGCAGTTCTTC
cdr3_aa: CASSLDRANEQFF

j_call: TRBJ2-2
clone_size: NA
v_call: TRBV29-1
cdr3_length: 13
d_call: NA
cdr3_nt: TGCAGCGTTGAGGACACCGCGAGCGGGGAGCTGTTTTTT
cdr3_aa: CSVEDTASGELFF

j_call: TRBJ1-1
clone_size: NA
v_call: TRBV20-1
cdr3_length: 11
d_call: NA
cdr3_nt: TGCAGTGCTGCGGATCCCCCCCGAGCTTTCTTT
cdr3_aa: CSAADPPRAFF

j_call: TRBJ1-2
clone_size: NA
v_call: TRBV28
cdr3_length: 16
d_call: TRBD1
cdr3_nt: TGTGCCAGCAGTTCCTCCGGGACAGGTTCCCGGAATGGCTACACCTTC
cdr3_aa: CASSSSGTGSRNGYTF

j_call: TRBJ2-1
clone_size: NA
v_call: TRBV5-1
cdr3_length: 16
d_call: NA
cdr3_nt: TGCGCCAGCAGCTTGGTACTAGCTGGGTGGGAAAATGAGCAGTTCTTC
cdr3_aa: CASSLVLAGWENEQFF

j_call: TRBJ2-5
clone_size: NA
v_call: TRBV2
cdr3_length: 13
d_call: NA
cdr3_nt: TGTGCCAGCAGTGGGGCTAGCCAAGAGACCCAGTACTTC
cdr3_aa: CASSGASQETQYF

j_call: TRBJ2-5
clone_size: few
v_call: TRBV7-9
cdr3_length: 13
d_call: NA
cdr3_nt: TGTGCCAGCAGCGCGACAGGTGGAGAGACCCAGTACTTC
cdr3_aa: CASSATGGETQYF

j_call: TRBJ2-1
clone_size: NA
v_call: TRBV5-1
cdr3_length: 13
d_call: NA
cdr3_nt: TGCGCCAGCACCCCCAGCTCCTACAATGAGCAGTTCTTC
cdr3_aa: CASTPSSYNEQFF

j_call: TRBJ2-7
clone_size: many
v_call: TRBV29-1
cdr3_length: 13
d_call: TRBD1
cdr3_nt: TGCAGCGCCTCGACGGACAGGGGCCACGAGCAGTACTTC
cdr3_aa: CSASTDRGHEQYF

j_call: TRBJ1-3
clone_size: NA
v_call: TRBV2
cdr3_length: 13
d_call: TRBD1
cdr3_nt: TGTGCCAGCAGTCGACAGGGGGGAAACACCATATATTTT
cdr3_aa: CASSRQGGNTIYF

j_call: TRBJ2-5
clone_size: NA
v_call: TRBV7-3
cdr3_length: 11
d_call: NA
cdr3_nt: TGTGCCAGCAGCTTGGCGGAGACCCAGTACTTC
cdr3_aa: CASSLAETQYF

j_call: TRBJ1-5
clone_size: NA
v_call: TRBV9
cdr3_length: 13
d_call: NA
cdr3_nt: TGTGCCAGCAGCGGGACGGTCAATCAGCCCCAGCATTTT
cdr3_aa: CASSGTVNQPQHF

j_call: TRBJ2-3
clone_size: few
v_call: TRBV30
cdr3_length: 15
d_call: TRBD1
cdr3_nt: TGTGCCTGGAGCCCCGGGACAGGGTCCACAGATACGCAGTATTTT
cdr3_aa: CAWSPGTGSTDTQYF

j_call: TRBJ2-1
clone_size: few
v_call: TRBV7-9
cdr3_length: 15
d_call: TRBD1
cdr3_nt: TGTGCCACCACCCTATTCGGGACAGGAGACAATGAGCAGTTCTTC
cdr3_aa: CATTLFGTGDNEQFF

j_call: TRBJ2-5
clone_size: many
v_call: TRBV7-2
cdr3_length: 15
d_call: NA
cdr3_nt: TGTGCCAGCAGCTTAGTGGGGGCCGGTCAATCGGCCCAGTACTTC
cdr3_aa: CASSLVGAGQSAQYF

j_call: TRBJ2-7
clone_size: NA
v_call: TRBV29-1
cdr3_length: 13
d_call: NA
cdr3_nt: TGCAGCGCGGGACGTGGGGGGGCATACGAGCAGTACTTC
cdr3_aa: CSAGRGGAYEQYF

j_call: TRBJ2-1
clone_size: NA
v_call: TRBV11-2
cdr3_length: 16
d_call: TRBD2
cdr3_nt: TGTGCCAGCAGCCGCACTAGCGGAGGGGGCTACAATGAGCAGTTCTTC
cdr3_aa: CASSRTSGGGYNEQFF

j_call: TRBJ1-5
clone_size: NA
v_call: TRBV25-1
cdr3_length: 14
d_call: NA
cdr3_nt: TGTGCCAGCAGTGAGTGGGGACGGGATCAGCCCCAGCATTTT
cdr3_aa: CASSEWGRDQPQHF